This T cell receptor (beta chain) was sequenced for a study of graft-versus-host responses after intestinal transplantation. About this clone: Its antigen is currently unknown.

TCRdb's copy holds only in-frame clones and misses some; the assay was immunoSEQ multiplex PCR. This sample has some 80,000 clones, with more than 85% found just once. The CDR3 is 12 residues long. V lost 6 bases, J lost 0 bases, and 3 bases lay in between. The germline V gene has CDR1 MNHNY and CDR2 SVGAGI (reference sequence). This clonotype originated in a human donor who was the organ donor for an intestinal transplant. The rearrangement links TRBV6-6 to TRBJ1-5; no clear D. Sequencing was performed on unstimulated CD8+ T cells sorted from spleen or lymph node cells, taken before transplant. The CDR3 nucleotides read TGTGCCAGCAGACATAGCAATCAGCCCCAGCATTTT. It specifies CASRHSNQPQHF.